What follows are 27 T cell receptor beta chains derived from one specimen sequenced in a study of memory CD4+ T cells and cytomegalovirus serostatus. Single viable CD3+CD4+CD8-CD45RO+ cells were sorted as the memory CD4+ T cells. Generated by immunoSEQ multiplex PCR, the TCRdb table keeps only in-frame clones and is missing some. The data show about 41,000 clones, with roughly 83% seen just once and about 0.79% held by the top ten. Sample: memory CD4+ T cells from blood. Receptor source: an adult in good health and CMV-seronegative.

The V call is TRBV6-6, the J call TRBJ1-4; TRBD1 matches 7 bases. CDR3 length: 16 residues. The V and J ends lost 2 bases and 7 bases, in that order; junction bases with no gene match: 10. CDR1 and CDR2 from the germline V gene are MNHNY and SVGAGI (reference sequence). CDR3 residues: CASSYQQGFNGEKLFF. CDR3 coding DNA: TGTGCCAGCAGTTACCAACAGGGGTTCAATGGTGAAAAACTGTTTTTT.

The chain combines TRBV11-2 with TRBJ2-1; 12 nucleotides align to TRBD2. Germline CDR1 is SGHAT and CDR2 is FQNNGV. The CDR3 spans 15 residues. V shed 5 bases and J 7 bases; nucleotides not matched to a gene: 6. CDR3 DNA: TGTGCCAGCAGCACCCTAGCGGGGGGGCAAAATGAGCAGTTCTTC. This codes for CASSTLAGGQNEQFF.

The J gene is TRBJ2-1, the V gene TRBV9; D is unresolved. Trimming shortened V by 0 bases and J by 4 bases, and 11 bases separated the two germline ends. This CDR3 region has 15 residues. CDR1 and CDR2 (germline): SGDLS, YYNGEE. In DNA form, the CDR3 reads TGTGCCAGCAGCGTAGGGATCAGTAGTTACAATGAGCAGTTCTTC. Its protein is CASSVGISSYNEQFF.

The chain couples TRBV11-2 to TRBJ2-1; 7 bases fit TRBD1. The CDR3 is 16 amino acids. Unmatched junction bases numbered 2, after V lost 0 bases and J lost 0 bases. Germline CDR1 SGHAT, CDR2 FQNNGV. The CDR3 here is CASSLDRDSSYNEQFF. The CDR3 region has the DNA TGTGCCAGCAGCTTAGATCGGGACAGCTCCTACAATGAGCAGTTCTTC.

The rearrangement joins TRBV19 to TRBJ2-7, with 9 bases aligning to TRBD1. This CDR3 contains 15 residues. CDR1 and CDR2 (germline): LNHDA, SQIVND (reference sequence). The ends lost 5 bases at V and 4 bases at J; junction bases unmatched: 9. CDR3 residues: CASSLLPGQGYEQYF. The CDR3 nucleotides read TGTGCCAGTAGTCTATTACCGGGACAGGGATACGAGCAGTACTTC.

This chain joins TRBV6-5 and TRBJ2-7, with D possibly TRBD2 on 5 matching bases. The CDR3 contains 15 residues. V was trimmed by 0 bases and J by 0 bases, leaving 9 bases between them. Germline loops: CDR1 MNHEY, CDR2 SVGAGI. The CDR3 DNA reads as TGTGCCAGCAGTTACTCGCGGGTTAGCTCCTACGAGCAGTACTTC. Translated, it gives CASSYSRVSSYEQYF.

The rearrangement links TRBV27 to TRBJ1-5; D uncertain. V was clipped by 4 bases and J by 4 bases, with 11 bases between them. CDR3 length: 14 residues. Germline CDR1 and CDR2: MNHEY and SMNVEV (reference sequence). The DNA of the CDR3 is TGTGCCAGCAGTTACCGGGCGGGAAATCAGCCCCAGCATTTT. Amino acid sequence: CASSYRAGNQPQHF.

This rearrangement joins TRBV5-8 to TRBJ1-2, with TRBD1 matching over 7 bases. This CDR3 region has 15 residues. V trimming: 3 bases; J trimming: 4 bases; junction bases outside the gene matches: 9. Germline assignment: CDR1 SGHTS and CDR2 YDEGEE. The CDR3 is CASSSGQPHGYGYTF. In DNA form, the CDR3 reads TGTGCCAGCAGCTCGGGACAGCCGCATGGCTATGGCTACACCTTC.

The chain combines TRBV5-6 with TRBJ1-1; tentatively, D is TRBD1 (6 bases). CDR1 is SGHDT, CDR2 YYEEEE, per germline. Trimming took 0 bases from V and 0 from J, leaving 9 bases between them. CDR3 length: 15 amino acids. CDR3 loop: CASSLVDRLNTEAFF. The CDR3 bases are TGTGCCAGCAGCTTGGTGGACAGATTGAACACTGAAGCTTTCTTT. The full variable domain, completed using reference TRBV5-6 and TRBJ1-1, is DAGVTQSPTHLIKTRGQQVTLRCSPKSGHDTVSWYQQALGQGPQFIFQYYEEEERQRGNFPDRFSGHQFPNYSSELNVNALLLGDSALYLCASSLVDRLNTEAFFGQGTRLTVV.

This clone was counted only a few times. The rearrangement joins TRBV27 to TRBJ1-5; D uncertain. Per germline, CDR1 MNHEY and CDR2 SMNVEV (reference sequence). The CDR3 totals 12 residues. Trimming removed 2 bases at V and 7 bases at J, with 6 bases between. The CDR3 sequence is CASSLAGQPQHF. The CDR3 DNA sequence: TGTGCCAGCAGTTTAGCAGGCCAGCCCCAGCATTTT.

The J gene is TRBJ1-6, the V gene TRBV5-4, with 7 bases matching TRBD1. The V segment lost 4 bases and the J segment 8 bases; nucleotides outside the gene matches: 9. CDR1 and CDR2 from the germline V gene are SGHNT and YYREEE (reference sequence). CDR3 length: 15 amino acids. CDR3 in DNA: TGTGCCAGCAGCCAAGGGGGCGGCGGGTATTCACCCCTCCACTTT. This gives the protein CASSQGGGGYSPLHF.

The V and J genes are TRBV16 and TRBJ2-1; D is unclear. Germline V gene data show CDR1 as KGHSY and CDR2 as FQNENV. This CDR3 is built from 15 residues. Trimming removed 2 bases from V and 2 bases from J, with 10 bases in between. The CDR3 region has the DNA TGTGCCAGCAGCCAACCGCAGGCCGCCTACAATGAGCAGTTCTTC. This sequence encodes CASSQPQAAYNEQFF.

J is TRBJ1-2 and V is TRBV6-5; D uncertain. CDR3 size: 11 residues. CDR1 MNHEY and CDR2 SVGAGI come from the germline V gene. Trimming took 2 bases from V and 8 from J, leaving 6 bases between them. CDR3: CASSYTDGYTF. As DNA, the CDR3 is TGTGCCAGCAGTTACACAGACGGCTACACCTTC.

This clone was seen once. CDR3 protein: CASSPWTGGLANYEQYF. CDR3 coding DNA: TGTGCCAGTAGTCCCTGGACCGGGGGACTAGCGAACTACGAGCAGTACTTC. The chain is built from TRBV19 and TRBJ2-7; 10 bases match TRBD2. V lost 5 bases, J lost 3 bases, and 13 bases stayed unmatched. Germline lookup yields CDR1 LNHDA and CDR2 SQIVND (reference sequence). CDR3 length equals 17 residues.

The gene calls are TRBV23-1 and TRBJ1-5; 7 nucleotides align to TRBD1. TRBV23-1 is filed as an ORF, its function uncertain. The CDR3 has 15 amino acids. The V and J ends lost 0 bases and 1 base, in that order; junction bases with no gene match: 0. The DNA of the CDR3 is TGCGCCAGCAGTCAATCGACAGGGAGCAATCAGCCCCAGCATTTT. Its protein is CASSQSTGSNQPQHF.

The chain combines TRBV6-6 with TRBJ2-1, with TRBD1 identical over 9 bases. This CDR3 is 15 amino acids long. Germline V lookup: CDR1 MNHNY, CDR2 SVGAGI (reference sequence). The trim removed 6 bases at V and 5 bases at J, leaving 8 bases unmatched. This CDR3 reads CASRTPGQGNNEQFF. For the CDR3, the DNA is TGTGCCAGCAGAACTCCGGGACAGGGAAACAATGAGCAGTTCTTC.

The rearrangement links TRBV6-4 to TRBJ1-1; D uncertain. CDR1 is MRHNA, CDR2 SNTAGT, per germline. The CDR3 has 13 amino acids. V lost 3 bases and J lost 0, with 5 bases in between. The CDR3 coding sequence is TGTGCCAGCAGTGAGGCGTTGAACACTGAAGCTTTCTTT. Amino acid sequence: CASSEALNTEAFF.

This chain connects TRBV15 to TRBJ1-4; D remains unclear. There are 17 residues in the CDR3. The V gene's germline CDR1 is LNHNV and CDR2 YYDKDF (reference sequence). Trimming removed 0 bases from V and 3 bases from J, with 14 bases in between. In nucleotides, the CDR3 is TGTGCCACCAGCAGAGAGGCGGCGGAATCGCCTAATGAAAAACTGTTTTTT. Residues: CATSREAAESPNEKLFF.

A word on this clone: A junction boundary mismatches the germline segment, possibly from a read error. This CDR3 reads CATSGYGDGNQPQHF. The CDR3 bases are TGTGCCACCAGTGGTTATGGGGATGGCAATCAGCCCCAGCATTTT. The chain uses TRBV10-3 and TRBJ1-5; no definite D call. The CDR3 has 15 residues. CDR1 is ENHRY, CDR2 SYGVKD, per germline.

The chain is built from TRBV29-1 and TRBJ1-2; no clear D gene. This CDR3 has 11 residues. CDR1 is SQVTM and CDR2 is ANQGSEA in the germline V gene. Trimming pared 2 bases from V and 6 bases from J, leaving 7 bases between. CDR3 nucleotide sequence: TGCAGCGTTGAAAGATCAGATGGCTACACCTTC. Protein: CSVERSDGYTF.

The chain employs TRBV5-1 and TRBJ2-5; 7 bases are a match to TRBD1. V trimming: 4 bases; J trimming: 5 bases; junction bases outside the gene matches: 2. The CDR3 has 12 residues. Germline V lookup: CDR1 SGHRS, CDR2 YFSETQ. The CDR3 spells CASSPRGETQYF. CDR3 DNA sequence: TGCGCCAGCAGCCCCAGGGGGGAGACCCAGTACTTC.

V usage is TRBV19 and J usage is TRBJ1-1; D is unclear. This CDR3 has 15 residues. V lost 5 bases and J lost 3, with 16 bases in between. Germline CDR1 and CDR2: LNHDA and SQIVND (reference sequence). Written as DNA, the CDR3 is TGTGCCAGTAGTCCAGGACGGGGTTGGGACACTGAAGCTTTCTTT. Translation gives CASSPGRGWDTEAFF.

J is TRBJ2-2 and V is TRBV5-1, with D perhaps given as TRBD1 or TRBD2 (5 bases each). Germline assignment: CDR1 SGHRS and CDR2 YFSETQ. Trimming took 3 bases from V and 5 from J, leaving 14 bases between them. There are 15 residues in the CDR3. CDR3 residues: CASSYPGASTGELFF. The CDR3 DNA is TGCGCCAGCAGCTACCCCGGGGCCTCAACCGGGGAGCTGTTTTTT.

The J gene is TRBJ1-4, the V gene TRBV19; possible D gene TRBD1, 5 bases. The CDR3 consists of 14 residues. Germline CDR1 is LNHDA and CDR2 is SQIVND (reference sequence). The V and J ends lost 5 bases and 5 bases respectively, with 12 bases between them. The DNA of the CDR3 is TGTGCCAGTAGTGGGGCAGCCTTAAATGAAAAACTGTTTTTT. This encodes CASSGAALNEKLFF. The whole variable domain, remainder taken from reference TRBV19 and TRBJ1-4, is DGGITQSPKYLFRKEGQNVTLSCEQNLNHDAMYWYRQDPGQGLRLIYYSQIVNDFQKGDIAEGYSVSREKKESFPLTVTSAQKNPTAFYLCASSGAALNEKLFFGSGTQLSVL.

The chain is built from TRBV6-5 and TRBJ2-5; 8 bases match TRBD2. The trim removed 0 bases at V and 1 base at J, leaving 4 bases unmatched. CDR3 length: 16 amino acids. Germline values: CDR1 MNHEY, CDR2 SVGAGI. The CDR3 reads CASSYSYAGGQETQYF. Written as DNA, the CDR3 is TGTGCCAGCAGTTACTCATACGCGGGGGGCCAAGAGACCCAGTACTTC.

This chain connects TRBV4-2 to TRBJ2-3; D remains unclear. The V gene lost 1 base and the J gene lost 0 bases, with 11 bases spanning the gap. From germline, CDR1 is LGHNA and CDR2 YNFKEQ. The CDR3 covers 16 residues. The CDR3: CASSQGGSVSTDTQYF. The CDR3 DNA is TGTGCCAGCAGCCAAGGTGGCTCCGTTAGCACAGATACGCAGTATTTT.

The chain recombines TRBV29-1 with TRBJ1-1; no reliable D call. The CDR3 covers 11 residues. V was shortened by 7 bases and J by 8 bases, with 14 bases between the two germline ends. Germline V gives CDR1 SQVTM, CDR2 ANQGSEA. DNA of the CDR3: TGCAGCGGTCGGCTCGAAGGGGAAGCTTTCTTT. It is translated as CSGRLEGEAFF.